The subject of this entry is one TCR beta chain. This receptor's antigen is unknown. The germline gene is not matched at one end of the junction; a read error may be the cause. Libraries were made using 5' RACE. For sequencing, an Illumina HiSeq 2500 was employed. A second PCR of about 6 to 12 cycles was run with a J-beta primer mix and a sample-barcoded 5' primer. A template-switch 5' adaptor carrying 12 random nucleotides introduced a unique molecular identifier onto each TCR beta cDNA molecule. Each sample yielded at least 3 million CDR3-containing paired-end reads. First-strand cDNA was synthesized from all RNA with the Mint cDNA synthesis kit, primed by a TRBC-specific oligonucleotide. Following uracil-DNA glycosylase treatment, all cDNA underwent a first 18-cycle PCR with the universal primers M1SS and BC2_uni_R. The paper's data handling went like this. For normalization, 1 million high-quality reads were randomly selected from each sample, with every read carrying a distinct molecular identifier. Reads with shared molecular identifiers were discarded instead of being binned into consensus sequences. MiTCR, set to a Q25 quality threshold and the strictest error-elimination algorithm, was used for CDR3 identification, clonotype clustering and error correction. A nonparametric unseen species model with Euler transformation was used to estimate a lower bound on total TCR beta diversity. The public reads were quality trimmed at Q25 with fastp and then assembled into clones with MiXCR by TCRdb, keeping productive beta chains. Under each unique CDR3 protein, matching rows form one entry showing the most common genes and DNA. The V and J calls and clone size are TCRdb's, not the authors'. The sample table shows roughly 1.5 million distinct CDR3 sequences, and under 55% are seen once. Together, the top ten hold just over 4% of the sample.

CDR1 and CDR2 were assigned from the germline V gene as KGHDR and SFDVKD. CDR3 length: 16 amino acids, cysteine to phenylalanine. Only CDR3 DNA is held: 48 bases, read in frame from base 1. The donors were roughly 39 Caucasian individuals from Russia, aged roughly 6 to 100 years, who were systemically healthy. Roughly 11 milliliters of peripheral blood were drawn from each donor into EDTA-treated Vacutainer tubes. Ficoll-Paque density-gradient centrifugation was used to isolate PBMCs, with at least 6.5 million per sample. Trizol reagent was used to extract total RNA from PBMCs, with at least 5.5 micrograms per sample. For every donor, flow cytometry on a PBMC aliquot measured the percentage of naive CD45RAhigh/CD27high T cells. The source of the sample is a study of blood T cells in healthy people across ages (dated by TCRdb to between 2014 and 2017). General notes on the study: In model experiments, roughly one uniquely barcoded TCR beta cDNA molecule per two T cells was captured by template switching. The study measured age-related changes in TCR beta repertoire diversity using deep sequencing normalized with unique cDNA molecular identifiers. To avoid experimental bias, donors of different ages were distributed randomly across sequencing lanes. Using the same blood draw, the study looked at two additional independent replicas of 1 million unique cDNA reads for two donors, one aged 18 to 30 and the other aged 80 or older. The donors were split into four age groups: young (average around 15 years), middle-aged (nearly 40), aged (about 62) and long-lived (over 80). Paper-wide results and their limitations: Bulk unsorted PBMC profiling prevented conclusive comparison of naive and antigen-experienced compartments. The long-lived group showed more naive CD4+ T cells, fewer expanded clones and increased TCR diversity than the aged group, suggesting age selection. As age increased, observed TCR beta diversity per million T cells dropped in a roughly linear way, and a significant reduction was already evident by age about 36. Total diversity estimates from one million sequenced T cells were considered lower bounds and underestimates. There was a strong correlation between observed TCR beta diversity and the percentage of naive T cells measured by flow cytometry. Because donor CMV infection status was unknown, age-related changes in expanded clonotypes were potentially confounded.

Recombination connected TRBV24-1 to TRBJ2-1, and 8 junctional nucleotides match TRBD2. This TCR was recovered from a woman between 18 and 30 years old in good health. Material for sequencing was blood. The CDR3 loop reads CATSDKRPGLGDEQSF. The DNA sequence is given as TGTGCCACCAGTGATAAAAGACCGGGACTAGGGGATGAGCAGTCCTTC.